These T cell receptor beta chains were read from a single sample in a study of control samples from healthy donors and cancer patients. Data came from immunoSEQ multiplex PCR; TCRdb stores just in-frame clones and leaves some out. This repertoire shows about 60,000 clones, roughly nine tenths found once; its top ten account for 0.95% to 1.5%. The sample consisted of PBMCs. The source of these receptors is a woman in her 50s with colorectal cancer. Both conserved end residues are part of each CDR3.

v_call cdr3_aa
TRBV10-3 CAISESNLSEKLFF
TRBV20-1 CSASYREYNEQFF
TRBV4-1 CAAAAGGAGELFF
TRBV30 CAWSKLAGDTGELFF
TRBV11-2 CASSLEGSQYF
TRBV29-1 CSVEDRGFGYTF
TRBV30 CAWSPSVYRVSNQPQHF
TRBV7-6 CASSLDSPTGSLNSPLHF
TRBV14 CASSQVWNSPLHF
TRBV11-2 CASSLRSSGGYNGYTF
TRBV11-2 CASSLEGAGHSPLHF
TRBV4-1 CASSQEGQRTSSYNEQFF
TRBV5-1 CASSTTGEDGYTF
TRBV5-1 CASSFLGRGVSNTQYF